This TCR beta chain derives from a study of T cell responses to AZD1222 COVID-19 vaccine. CDR3 size: 17 residues. Germline V gives CDR1 SGHVS, CDR2 FQNEAQ. Deletions cut 2 bases from V and 1 base from J, with 17 bases between. The method was immunoSEQ multiplex PCR; TCRdb's version includes in-frame clones alone and lacks a portion of them. Here the sample spans about 110,000 clones, around 92% being singletons. This chain joins TRBV7-8 and TRBJ1-1; D ambiguous. The input for sequencing was peripheral blood, taken 28 days after the second AZD1222 dose. The source of this sequence is an adult who received the AZD1222 COVID-19 vaccine. This CDR3 is CASSLSVYRVENTEAFF. The CDR3, as DNA: TGTGCCAGCAGCTTAAGTGTATACCGGGTGGAGAACACTGAAGCTTTCTTT. The full variable domain, its missing parts supplied by reference TRBV7-8 and TRBJ1-1, is GAGVSQSPRYKVAKRGQDVALRCDPISGHVSLFWYQQALGQGPEFLTYFQNEAQLDKSGLPSDRFFAERPEGSVSTLKIQRTQQEDSAVYLCASSLSVYRVENTEAFFGQGTRLTVV.